This is a list of T cell receptor beta chains from one sample in a study of T cell changes during pregnancy in multiple sclerosis. Generated by immunoSEQ multiplex PCR, the TCRdb table keeps only in-frame clones and is missing some. Among roughly 62,000 clones, 89% were seen once, and the ten largest hold roughly 2.6%. This specimen was peripheral blood, taken in the first trimester of pregnancy. The receptors shown here come from a female donor with multiple sclerosis, enrolled in a pregnancy study. The CDR3 runs from the conserved cysteine through the conserved F or W. The D gene is left open where the match is weak. The listing skips clone size in some rows; elsewhere it reads once, few, many or a size class.

v_call: TRBV4-1; d_call: TRBD1; clone_size: -; j_call: TRBJ1-2; cdr3_aa: CASSPLPGQGDYGYTF; cdr3_nt: TGCGCCAGCAGCCCCCTTCCGGGACAGGGCGATTATGGCTACACCTTC
v_call: TRBV4-2; d_call: TRBD1; clone_size: -; j_call: TRBJ1-2; cdr3_aa: CASSQDRQGVGGYTF; cdr3_nt: TGTGCCAGCAGCCAAGATCGACAGGGCGTAGGTGGCTACACCTTC
v_call: TRBV19; d_call: -; clone_size: -; j_call: TRBJ2-1; cdr3_aa: CASRGGAPNEQFF; cdr3_nt: TGTGCCAGTAGAGGTGGGGCTCCCAATGAGCAGTTCTTC
v_call: TRBV30; d_call: TRBD2; clone_size: -; j_call: TRBJ2-1; cdr3_aa: CAWTLSGTSGRVGEQFF; cdr3_nt: TGTGCCTGGACCCTATCAGGGACTAGCGGGAGGGTGGGTGAGCAGTTCTTC
v_call: TRBV29-1; d_call: -; clone_size: -; j_call: TRBJ2-7; cdr3_aa: CSVGGGGRSGEQYF; cdr3_nt: TGCAGCGTTGGGGGGGGCGGGAGATCCGGCGAGCAGTACTTC
v_call: TRBV19; d_call: -; clone_size: -; j_call: TRBJ1-1; cdr3_aa: CASIDSTANTEAFF; cdr3_nt: TGTGCCAGTATAGACAGTACAGCGAACACTGAAGCTTTCTTT
v_call: TRBV5-1; d_call: -; clone_size: -; j_call: TRBJ2-5; cdr3_aa: CASSEANGIQETQYF; cdr3_nt: TGCGCCAGCAGCGAGGCAAACGGCATCCAAGAGACCCAGTACTTC
v_call: TRBV27; d_call: -; clone_size: -; j_call: TRBJ1-5; cdr3_aa: CASSFSQARPQHF; cdr3_nt: TGTGCCAGCAGTTTCTCACAGGCCAGGCCCCAGCATTTT
v_call: TRBV5-4; d_call: -; clone_size: -; j_call: TRBJ2-3; cdr3_aa: CASSLVLRGGLSTDTQYF; cdr3_nt: TGTGCCAGCAGCTTGGTTTTGAGGGGGGGCCTTAGCACAGATACGCAGTATTTT
v_call: TRBV6-5; d_call: -; clone_size: -; j_call: TRBJ2-2; cdr3_aa: CASSYETGRNTGELFF; cdr3_nt: TGTGCCAGCAGTTACGAAACAGGGCGAAACACCGGGGAGCTGTTTTTT
v_call: TRBV19; d_call: TRBD1; clone_size: -; j_call: TRBJ2-3; cdr3_aa: CASSDRVSDTQYF; cdr3_nt: TGTGCCAGTAGTGACAGGGTTTCAGATACGCAGTATTTT
v_call: TRBV30; d_call: -; clone_size: few; j_call: TRBJ2-4; cdr3_aa: CACIKQGAKNIQYF; cdr3_nt: TGTGCCTGTATTAAACAGGGAGCCAAAAACATTCAGTACTTC
v_call: TRBV19; d_call: -; clone_size: -; j_call: TRBJ1-3; cdr3_aa: CASSIGIGRRGGNTIYF; cdr3_nt: TGTGCCAGTAGTATAGGTATAGGCCGCCGGGGTGGAAACACCATATATTTT
v_call: TRBV7-8; d_call: -; clone_size: -; j_call: TRBJ2-5; cdr3_aa: CASQRVLETQYF; cdr3_nt: TGTGCCAGCCAGAGGGTTTTAGAGACCCAGTACTTC
v_call: TRBV7-2; d_call: -; clone_size: -; j_call: TRBJ2-5; cdr3_aa: CASSLLLAETQYF; cdr3_nt: TGTGCCAGCAGCTTATTACTAGCTGAGACCCAGTACTTC
v_call: TRBV5-1; d_call: -; clone_size: few; j_call: TRBJ2-2; cdr3_aa: CASSIWVPRTVKNTGELFF; cdr3_nt: TGCGCCAGCAGCATTTGGGTACCCCGGACAGTTAAGAACACCGGGGAGCTGTTTTTT
v_call: TRBV7-2; d_call: TRBD1; clone_size: -; j_call: TRBJ1-2; cdr3_aa: CASSPRTGDGYTF; cdr3_nt: TGTGCCAGCAGCCCCCGGACAGGGGATGGCTACACCTTC
v_call: TRBV5-6; d_call: -; clone_size: -; j_call: TRBJ1-2; cdr3_aa: CASSSTPYGYTF; cdr3_nt: TGTGCCAGCAGCTCGACACCTTATGGCTACACCTTC
v_call: TRBV2; d_call: TRBD1; clone_size: -; j_call: TRBJ1-4; cdr3_aa: CASSGTGQNEKLFF; cdr3_nt: TGTGCCAGCAGTGGGACAGGGCAAAATGAAAAACTGTTTTTT
v_call: TRBV7-3; d_call: -; clone_size: -; j_call: TRBJ1-1; cdr3_aa: CASSFWGDTEAFF; cdr3_nt: TGTGCCAGCAGCTTCTGGGGCGACACTGAAGCTTTCTTT
v_call: TRBV7-3; d_call: TRBD1; clone_size: -; j_call: TRBJ1-2; cdr3_aa: CASSLTGGAGYGYTF; cdr3_nt: TGTGCCAGCAGCTTAACAGGGGGCGCGGGTTATGGCTACACCTTC
v_call: TRBV6-5; d_call: -; clone_size: -; j_call: TRBJ2-7; cdr3_aa: CASSSLQDSYEQYF; cdr3_nt: TGTGCCAGCAGTAGCTTACAGGACAGCTACGAGCAGTACTTC
v_call: TRBV19; d_call: -; clone_size: -; j_call: TRBJ2-1; cdr3_aa: CASSLGQSATYNEQFF; cdr3_nt: TGTGCCAGTAGTCTCGGTCAGAGCGCGACCTACAATGAGCAGTTCTTC
v_call: TRBV29-1; d_call: -; clone_size: once; j_call: TRBJ1-2; cdr3_aa: CSAREGGYTF; cdr3_nt: TGCAGCGCCCGGGAGGGTGGCTACACCTTC
v_call: TRBV4-3; d_call: TRBD1; clone_size: -; j_call: TRBJ1-4; cdr3_aa: CASSQGRGQGNEKLFF; cdr3_nt: TGCGCCAGCAGCCAAGGGAGGGGACAGGGTAATGAAAAACTGTTTTTT
v_call: TRBV2; d_call: -; clone_size: -; j_call: TRBJ1-5; cdr3_aa: CASQGTHSNQPQHF; cdr3_nt: TGTGCCAGCCAGGGGACCCATAGCAATCAGCCCCAGCATTTT
v_call: TRBV6-4; d_call: TRBD2; clone_size: -; j_call: TRBJ2-1; cdr3_aa: CASRDDWTSGGTYNEQFF; cdr3_nt: TGTGCCAGCAGGGACGATTGGACTAGCGGGGGGACCTACAATGAGCAGTTCTTC
v_call: TRBV19; d_call: TRBD1; clone_size: -; j_call: TRBJ1-5; cdr3_aa: CASSPDRVLRNQPQHF; cdr3_nt: TGTGCCAGTAGTCCAGACAGGGTATTGCGCAATCAGCCCCAGCATTTT
v_call: TRBV27; d_call: TRBD2; clone_size: -; j_call: TRBJ2-3; cdr3_aa: CASIEYRGGPTDTQYF; cdr3_nt: TGTGCCAGCATCGAGTATCGGGGGGGGCCCACAGATACGCAGTATTTT